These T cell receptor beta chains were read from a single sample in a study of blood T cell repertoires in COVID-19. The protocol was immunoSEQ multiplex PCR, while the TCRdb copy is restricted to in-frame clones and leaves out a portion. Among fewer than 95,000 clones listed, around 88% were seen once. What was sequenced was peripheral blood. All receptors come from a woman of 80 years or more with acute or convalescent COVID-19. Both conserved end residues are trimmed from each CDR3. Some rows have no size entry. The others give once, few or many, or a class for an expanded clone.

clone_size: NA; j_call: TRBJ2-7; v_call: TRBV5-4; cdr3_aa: ASSLGTSGTYEQY
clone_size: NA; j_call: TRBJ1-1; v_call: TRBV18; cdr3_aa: ASSPRGGPNTEAF
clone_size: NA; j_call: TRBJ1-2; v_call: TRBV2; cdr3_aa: ASNLGPNDNYGYT
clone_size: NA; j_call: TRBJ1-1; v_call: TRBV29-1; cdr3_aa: SVHLSGGGTEAF
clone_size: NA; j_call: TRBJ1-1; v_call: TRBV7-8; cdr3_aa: ASSRKGQNMNTEAF
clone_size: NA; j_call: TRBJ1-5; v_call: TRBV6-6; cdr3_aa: ASQGGEGSNQPQH
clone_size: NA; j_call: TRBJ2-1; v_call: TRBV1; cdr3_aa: TSSQDPYYNEQF
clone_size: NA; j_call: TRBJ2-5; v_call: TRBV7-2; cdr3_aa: ASSFRQGRIGETQY
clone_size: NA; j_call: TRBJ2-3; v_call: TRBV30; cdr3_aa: AYYDTDTQY
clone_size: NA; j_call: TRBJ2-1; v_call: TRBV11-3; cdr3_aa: ASSLGVAGGTSSYNEQF
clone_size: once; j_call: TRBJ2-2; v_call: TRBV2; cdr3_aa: ASRKGLSTGELF
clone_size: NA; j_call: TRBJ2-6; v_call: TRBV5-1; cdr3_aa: ASSEDSKRSGANVLT
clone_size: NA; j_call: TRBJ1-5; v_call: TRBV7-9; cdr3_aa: ASSFPGGNQPQH
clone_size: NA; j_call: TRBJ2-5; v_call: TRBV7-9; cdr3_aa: ASSLVVGTSGEETQY
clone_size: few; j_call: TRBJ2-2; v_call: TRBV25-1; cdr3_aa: ATRQVGELF